The T cell receptor (beta chain) described here comes from a study of blood T cell repertoires in COVID-19. This CDR3 is 17 amino acids long. Per the germline V gene, CDR1 is SGHRS and CDR2 is YFSETQ. The V end was cut by 3 bases, the J end by 1 base, with 14 bases between. Profiled with immunoSEQ multiplex PCR; TCRdb holds only in-frame clones, not every one. Found here are 200,000 to 250,000 clones, under 95% of them singletons; the top ten hold 1% to 1.5%. The J gene is TRBJ1-6, the V gene TRBV5-1, with D unclear. The TCR sequence derives from a man under 40 with acute or convalescent COVID-19. Sequences were obtained from peripheral blood. CDR3 sequence (DNA): TGCGCCAGCAGCTCCCGTGGCGGGGTTTCCTATAATTCACCCCTCCACTTT. This gives the protein CASSSRGGVSYNSPLHF.